Given below is one T cell receptor (beta chain) in context. TCRdb reprocessed the RT-PCR reads with MiXCR, giving one entry per CDR3 protein. Altogether approximately 700,000 distinct CDR3 sequences are present, approximately 15% being singletons, with the ten largest covering more than 9%. This entry belongs to a study of response to subunit inactivated influenza vaccine. This receptor was obtained from a man aged 50 to 60 who received an inactivated influenza vaccine. Sample: PBMCs from blood, taken 11 to 12 days after vaccination.

CDR3 residues: CASSLRPDSSYEQYF. In DNA form, the CDR3 reads TGTGCCAGCAGCTTACGTCCGGATAGCTCCTACGAGCAGTACTTC. The genes are TRBV7-3 and TRBJ2-7; no firm D call. The ends were cut back, 2 bases at V and 0 bases at J, with 11 bases in the middle. The CDR3 spans 15 residues. Looked up from germline, CDR1 is SGHTA and CDR2 is FQGTGA.